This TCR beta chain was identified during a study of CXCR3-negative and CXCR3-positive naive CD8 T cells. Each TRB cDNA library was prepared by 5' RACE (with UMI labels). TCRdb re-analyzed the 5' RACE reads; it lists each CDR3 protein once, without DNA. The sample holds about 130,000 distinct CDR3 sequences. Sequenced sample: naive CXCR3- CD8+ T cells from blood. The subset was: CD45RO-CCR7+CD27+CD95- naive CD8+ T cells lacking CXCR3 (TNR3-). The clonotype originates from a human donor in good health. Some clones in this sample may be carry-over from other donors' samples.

CDR3: CASSKGTGGRETQYF. The chain carries TRBV27 and TRBJ2-5; the D call of TRBD1 rests on TCRdb alone, since no DNA is present to check it. The germline V gene has CDR1 MNHEY and CDR2 SMNVEV (reference sequence). This CDR3 has 15 residues.